This TCR beta chain comes out of a study of PD-1 blockade in classical Hodgkin lymphoma. Here immunoSEQ multiplex PCR was the method, and the copy in TCRdb shows in-frame clones only, minus some. The data contain about 32,000 clones, 82% of them singletons. Each patient relapsed following autologous stem cell transplantation, and prior brentuximab vedotin exposure differed. The CDR3 is 13 residues long. With 7 bases removed from V and 5 bases from J, the gap between germline ends came to 9 bases. From germline, CDR1 is MNHNY and CDR2 SVGAGI (reference sequence). This rearrangement joins TRBV6-6 to TRBJ1-6, with D maybe TRBD1 (5 bases). The sequencing here drew on peripheral blood mononuclear cells (PBMCs), taken at baseline. The receptor comes from a human donor with classical Hodgkin lymphoma. CDR3 residues: CASNWGDNSPLHF. The CDR3 nucleotides read TGTGCCAGCAACTGGGGGGATAATTCACCCCTCCACTTT.